This record covers a single T cell receptor beta chain. A single record per CDR3 protein comes from TCRdb applying MiXCR to the 5' RACE reads. The sample lists roughly 8,600 distinct CDR3 sequences, about 50% seen once, with 5% in the top ten. The trim removed 5 bases at V and 7 bases at J, leaving 13 bases unmatched. Germline V lookup: CDR1 LGHNA, CDR2 YNFKEQ. The CDR3 length is 15 residues. This clonotype was obtained from a female donor with breast cancer. The sample taken for sequencing was memory CD4+ T cells sorted from a lymph node. Subset here: memory CD4+ T cells, CD4+CD45RO+CD25-. This rearrangement joins TRBV4-2 to TRBJ2-7; 8 nucleotides match TRBD2. DNA of the CDR3: TGTGCCAGCAGCGAAACTTTCGGGACTAGATCTGAGCAGTACTTC. Translating it yields CASSETFGTRSEQYF.